This is a list of T cell receptor beta chains from one sample in a study of blood T cell repertoires in COVID-19. The table came from immunoSEQ multiplex PCR; TCRdb's copy has only in-frame clones and leaves some out. The table lists under 50,000 clones, approximately 95% of them singletons. Sequencing was performed on peripheral blood. The receptors were gathered from a man in his sixties with COVID-19, enrolled during active disease. Each CDR3 is given with its conserved first and last residue. A D gene is named only where the DNA matches it firmly. A row's size may be missing; if present it is once, few, many or a size class.

v_gene	abundance	d_gene	j_gene	CDR3aa	CDR3nt
TRBV7-3	NA	TRBD2	TRBJ2-2	CASSLTSGGGVTGELFF	TGTGCCAGCAGCCTGACTAGCGGGGGAGGGGTCACCGGGGAGCTGTTTTTT
TRBV18	NA	NA	TRBJ1-4	CASSDNRNNEKLFF	TGTGCCAGCTCGGACAACAGGAATAATGAAAAACTGTTTTTT
TRBV18	NA	TRBD2	TRBJ2-5	CASSPRGETQYF	TGTGCCAGCTCCCCGCGGGGGGAGACCCAGTACTTC
TRBV28	few	NA	TRBJ1-6	CASSLRVVSPLHF	TGTGCCAGCAGTTTACGGGTCGTATCCCCCCTCCACTTT
TRBV14	NA	NA	TRBJ1-1	CASSQDWSGNTEAFF	TGTGCCAGCAGCCAAGATTGGTCAGGGAACACTGAAGCTTTCTTT
TRBV14	NA	NA	TRBJ1-2	CASSHGSKGVGYTF	TGTGCCAGCAGCCATGGAAGCAAAGGGGTCGGCTACACCTTC
TRBV9	NA	NA	TRBJ2-1	CASSVGGGRAAYNEQFF	TGTGCCAGCAGCGTAGGAGGTGGGCGGGCGGCCTACAATGAGCAGTTCTTC
TRBV5-1	NA	NA	TRBJ2-1	CASSLVGGSYNEQFF	TGCGCCAGCAGCTTGGTCGGAGGCAGTTACAATGAGCAGTTCTTC
TRBV3-1/TRBV3-2	NA	NA	TRBJ1-2	CASSLTRRQNYGYTF	TGTGCCAGCAGCCTCACACGGAGACAGAACTATGGCTACACCTTC
TRBV7-9	NA	TRBD1	TRBJ2-2	CARPDRATGELFF	TGTGCCAGGCCGGACAGGGCGACCGGGGAGCTGTTTTTT
TRBV5-1	NA	NA	TRBJ1-5	CASSLGQNQPQHF	TGCGCCAGCAGCTTGGGACAGAATCAGCCCCAGCATTTT
TRBV2	NA	TRBD2	TRBJ2-7	CASRTRELAGSEQYF	TGTGCCAGCAGGACCCGCGAGCTAGCGGGTAGCGAGCAGTACTTC
TRBV6-1	NA	NA	TRBJ2-3	CASSEGWGVTDTQYF	TGTGCCAGCAGTGAAGGGTGGGGGGTTACAGATACGCAGTATTTT
TRBV5-8	NA	NA	TRBJ1-1	CASSFLDSPYMNTEAFF	TGTGCCAGCAGCTTTCTTGACAGTCCCTACATGAACACTGAAGCTTTCTTT
TRBV7-3	NA	TRBD2	TRBJ2-1	CASSLKRGLAAYNEQFF	TGTGCCAGCAGCTTAAAACGCGGACTAGCAGCCTACAATGAGCAGTTCTTC
TRBV11-3	NA	TRBD1	TRBJ2-7	CASSLTGTGGIYEQYF	TGTGCCAGCAGCCTGACCGGGACAGGGGGCATCTACGAGCAGTACTTC
TRBV10-3	once	TRBD2	TRBJ2-7	CAISEAPSGSSYEQYF	TGTGCCATCAGTGAAGCTCCTAGCGGTAGCTCCTACGAGCAGTACTTC
TRBV11-2	NA	TRBD2	TRBJ2-7	CASSPRRGLAGEAQYF	TGTGCCAGCAGCCCCCGCCGAGGACTAGCGGGAGAAGCGCAGTACTTC
TRBV19	NA	TRBD1	TRBJ1-2	CASDDRGYGYTF	TGTGCCAGTGACGACAGGGGCTATGGCTACACCTTC
TRBV10-3	NA	TRBD1	TRBJ2-2	CAISSPAAGGSGELFF	TGTGCCATCAGTAGCCCGGCGGCAGGGGGTTCCGGGGAGCTGTTTTTT
TRBV12-3/TRBV12-4	NA	NA	TRBJ1-2	CASRPESYYGYTF	TGTGCCAGCAGGCCGGAGTCCTACTATGGCTACACCTTC
TRBV30	NA	TRBD1	TRBJ1-2	CAWSRHPLGTGWLRGYTF	TGTGCCTGGAGCCGCCACCCGCTGGGGACAGGGTGGTTACGTGGCTACACCTTC
TRBV30	NA	NA	TRBJ1-4	CAWSVLGGPTNEKLFF	TGTGCCTGGAGTGTATTGGGGGGACCTACTAATGAAAAACTGTTTTTT
TRBV11-3	NA	TRBD1	TRBJ1-2	CASSLVGDRANYGYTF	TGTGCCAGCAGCTTAGTTGGGGACAGAGCTAACTATGGCTACACCTTC
TRBV29-1	once	NA	TRBJ2-2	CSVDRVSGGELFF	TGCAGCGTTGACAGGGTGTCAGGCGGGGAGCTGTTTTTT
TRBV19	NA	NA	TRBJ1-3	CASTQRSGYYVSGNTIYF	TGTGCCAGTACCCAGAGGAGTGGGTATTATGTCTCTGGAAACACCATATATTTT
TRBV5-1	NA	TRBD1	TRBJ1-6	CASSWGGQANNSPLHF	TGCGCCAGCAGCTGGGGGGGACAGGCTAATAATTCACCCCTCCACTTT
TRBV18	NA	NA	TRBJ2-1	CASSQGNRYNEQFF	TGTGCCAGCTCCCAGGGGAATCGGTACAATGAGCAGTTCTTC
TRBV7-2	NA	TRBD2	TRBJ2-2	CASSLYGSGSLGTGELFF	TGTGCCAGCAGCTTATATGGTAGCGGGAGTTTGGGCACCGGGGAGCTGTTTTTT
TRBV20-1	NA	NA	TRBJ1-1	CSASRQGMNTEAFF	TGCAGTGCTAGTAGGCAGGGCATGAACACTGAAGCTTTCTTT
TRBV5-1	NA	NA	TRBJ2-7	CASSLAGDQRYYEQYF	TGCGCCAGCAGCTTGGCGGGGGATCAGCGGTACTACGAGCAGTACTTC
TRBV5-1	NA	TRBD1	TRBJ1-2	CASSLVEMTGSRVGYTF	TGCGCCAGCAGCTTGGTCGAAATGACAGGGTCCCGTGTTGGCTACACCTTC
TRBV3-1/TRBV3-2	NA	NA	TRBJ1-1	CASSQDNRELRGTEAFF	TGTGCCAGCAGCCAAGATAATCGAGAGCTCAGGGGCACTGAAGCTTTCTTT
TRBV9	once	TRBD2	TRBJ2-1	CASSGLSSGLGYNEQFF	TGTGCCAGCAGCGGTTTATCTAGCGGGTTGGGCTACAATGAGCAGTTCTTC
TRBV6-5	once	TRBD1	TRBJ1-4	CASSGYGTGNEKLFF	TGTGCCTCCTCAGGGTACGGGACAGGGAATGAAAAACTGTTTTTT
TRBV5-6	NA	NA	TRBJ1-1	CASSLQGVGAFF	TGTGCCAGCAGCTTACAGGGAGTGGGAGCTTTCTTT
TRBV5-6	NA	NA	TRBJ1-3	CASSFQGSGNTIYF	TGTGCCAGCAGCTTCCAGGGGTCTGGAAACACCATATATTTT
TRBV11-2	NA	NA	TRBJ1-5	CASSLAAGSNQPQHF	TGTGCCAGCAGCTTAGCTGCGGGTAGCAATCAGCCCCAGCATTTT